This T cell receptor beta chain was captured by sequencing in a study of T cell responses to AZD1222 COVID-19 vaccine. Notes on the study in general: Unmutated regions of variants are reportedly targeted by nearly half of spike-specific TCRs.

Measured with immunoSEQ multiplex PCR; TCRdb has only the in-frame clones, and not every one. The sample yields about 120,000 clones, more than 80% seen once. A note on this clone: Its antigen is unknown.

Germline CDR1 is LNHDA and CDR2 is SQIVND (reference sequence). The CDR3 has 15 residues. Trimming took 6 bases from V and 1 from J; bases not matched to a gene: 8. Sequenced here: peripheral blood, sampled on day 0 of AZD1222 vaccination. The sequence derives from an adult in good health. The rearrangement uses TRBV19 and TRBJ2-7; TRBD1 aligns across 8 bases. The CDR3 sequence is CASRTTGAASYEQYF. CDR3 coding DNA: TGTGCCAGTAGGACGACAGGGGCGGCATCCTACGAGCAGTACTTC.